This T cell receptor (beta chain) was documented in a study of blood T cells in healthy people across ages. It was with a sample-barcoded 5' primer and a J-beta primer mix that a second PCR of about 6 to 12 cycles was run. Every single cDNA molecule received a tag from a template-switch adaptor with 12 random nucleotides. TCRdb used MiXCR to reprocess the 5' RACE reads, holding one entry per CDR3 protein. The sample comprises nearly 800,000 distinct CDR3 sequences, more than 55% of which are singletons, and around 25% rests with the top ten. Comments on this clonotype: Its target is unknown.

Germline V gene data show CDR1 as SQVTM and CDR2 as ANQGSEA. This CDR3 spans 13 amino acids. Study-level points and caveats: Long-lived donors exceeded aged donors in naive CD4+ cells and diversity. While age rose, TCR beta diversity per million T cells dropped in a roughly linear way.

The clonotype comes from a man aged 35 to 55 in good health. The chain joins TRBV29-1 to TRBJ2-1; TRBD1 matches at 8 bases. The J call is doubtful: the DNA matches TRBJ2-7 better. Sequenced: blood. The CDR3 loop reads CSVEGQGACEQYF. DNA for the CDR3: TGCAGCGTTGAAGGGCAGGGGGCGTGCGAGCAGTACTTC.